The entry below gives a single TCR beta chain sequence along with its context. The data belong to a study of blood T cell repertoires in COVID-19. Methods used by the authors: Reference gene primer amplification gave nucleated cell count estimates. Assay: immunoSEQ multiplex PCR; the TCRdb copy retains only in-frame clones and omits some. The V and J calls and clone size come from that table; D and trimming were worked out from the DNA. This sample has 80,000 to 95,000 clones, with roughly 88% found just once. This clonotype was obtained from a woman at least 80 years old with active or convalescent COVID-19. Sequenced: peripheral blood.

For the CDR3, the DNA is TGTGCCAGCTCAAACGGCGGGACTGGGGTTAGCGAGCAGTACTTC. Amino acids: CASSNGGTGVSEQYF. The chain is built from TRBV18 and TRBJ2-7; tentative D call: TRBD2 (6 bases). The CDR3 runs to 15 residues. Germline lookup yields CDR1 KGHSH and CDR2 LQKENI. Trimming removed 5 bases at V and 6 bases at J, with 20 bases between.